One sample yielded the 7 T cell receptor beta chains listed below, sequenced in a study of T cells expressing NK-cell markers. TCRdb re-called the 5' RACE reads and gives one entry per CDR3 protein, without DNA. Its table records around 100,000 distinct CDR3 sequences. The sequenced sample consisted of blood T cells: a sorted CD56 or NKG2C T cell subset, CD4+ or CD8+ T cells, or bulk PBMC T cells (not recorded which). These receptors originate from a woman between 18 and 70 years old in good health.

The J gene is TRBJ2-1, the V gene TRBV9. The CDR3 covers 12 residues. CDR1 is SGDLS and CDR2 is YYNGEE in the germline V gene. The CDR3: CASSQSSDEQFF.

The chain joins TRBV12-3 or TRBV12-4 to TRBJ2-7; TCRdb gives TRBD1 as the D gene, but with no DNA this cannot be confirmed. The CDR3 is 13 amino acids. This CDR3 reads CASSLGGGYEQYF.

The chain employs TRBV4-3 and TRBJ1-2; TCRdb's D call of TRBD1 is untestable without DNA. The CDR3 is 18 residues long. Germline V gives CDR1 LGHNA, CDR2 YSLEER. The CDR3 region is CASSQDPETGHTNYGYTF.

The CDR3 protein is CASSYSGATQYF. The chain is built from TRBV6-5 and TRBJ2-3; no DNA is available, so the TRBD1 call from TCRdb remains unchecked. CDR1 MNHEY and CDR2 SVGAGI come from the germline V gene. This CDR3 comprises 12 residues.

This sequence joins TRBV5-5 and TRBJ1-2; lacking DNA, the TRBD1 call made by TCRdb goes unchecked. Germline loops: CDR1 SGHKS, CDR2 YYEKEE (reference sequence). This CDR3 region has 15 residues. CDR3 residues: CASSPGGAANYGYTF. The whole variable domain, remainder taken from reference TRBV5-5 and TRBJ1-2, is DAGVTQSPTHLIKTRGQQVTLRCSPISGHKSVSWYQQVLGQGPQFIFQYYEKEERGRGNFPDRFSARQFPNYSSELNVNALLLGDSALYLCASSPGGAANYGYTFGSGTRLTVV.

The chain uses TRBV4-1 and TRBJ2-2; the TCRdb D gene call, TRBD1, has no DNA to confirm it. The CDR3 is made up of 17 amino acids. CDR1 is MGHRA and CDR2 is YSYEKL in the germline V gene. The CDR3 is CASSQDRVPLNTGELFF.

The chain employs TRBV6-2 or TRBV6-3 and TRBJ1-2. This CDR3 comprises 15 residues. The V gene's germline CDR1 is MNHEY and CDR2 SVGEGT. The CDR3 here is CASSTPQVGAYGYTF.